This entry lists 8 T cell receptor beta chains sequenced from one sample in a study of human CD8 memory T cell subsets. Investigators built TCR beta libraries using UMI-labeled 5' RACE. TCRdb reanalyzed the 5' RACE reads, giving one entry per CDR3 protein sequence and no DNA. This table lists 19,000 or so distinct CDR3 sequences. The material sequenced was CD8+ stem-like memory T cells (TSCM and TCM) sorted from PBMCs. Indicated subset: stem-like memory CD8 T cells (TSTEM), CCR7+ PD-1- TIGIT-. These receptors were taken from a human donor in good health.

The chain couples TRBV6-5 to TRBJ2-3; TCRdb indicates TRBD2, and absent DNA this call remains unverified. The CDR3 contains 20 residues. Germline lookup yields CDR1 MNHEY and CDR2 SVGAGI. CDR3 protein: CASSPLSLWLSGGITDTQYF.

The chain is built from TRBV11-2 and TRBJ1-4; TCRdb calls TRBD1, which cannot be checked without DNA. Germline V lookup: CDR1 SGHAT, CDR2 FQNNGV. This CDR3 is 15 amino acids long. CDR3 residues: CASSYGTATNEKLFF. The entire variable domain, with the rest obtained from reference TRBV11-2 and TRBJ1-4, is as follows: EAGVAQSPRYKIIEKRQSVAFWCNPISGHATLYWYQQILGQGPKLLIQFQNNGVVDDSQLPKDRFSAERLKGVDSTLKIQPAKLEDSAVYLCASSYGTATNEKLFFGSGTQLSVL.

The chain joins TRBV11-2 to TRBJ2-7; TCRdb names TRBD1, which stays unverified in the absence of DNA. The CDR3 extends over 13 amino acids. Germline CDR1 SGHAT, CDR2 FQNNGV. This CDR3 is CATSRTDPYEQYF.

The CDR3 region is CASSLNASGPPGELFF. The V gene is TRBV12-3 or TRBV12-4, the J gene TRBJ2-2; TCRdb proposes TRBD1, but this gene call is untestable without DNA. This CDR3 has 16 residues.

The chain employs TRBV3-1 and TRBJ2-3; TCRdb gives TRBD2 as the D gene, but with no DNA this cannot be confirmed. The length of the CDR3 is 15 residues. From germline, CDR1 is LGHDT and CDR2 YNNKEL (reference sequence). The CDR3 here is CASSQGLVSTDTQYF.

CDR3 in amino acids: CASSLAPREKNNEQFF. The chain combines TRBV7-9 with TRBJ2-1; TCRdb proposes TRBD2, but this gene call is untestable without DNA. CDR3 length: 16 amino acids. Germline assignment: CDR1 SEHNR and CDR2 FQNEAQ (reference sequence).

This clonotype is identified as medium-sized from frequency. This chain joins TRBV14 and TRBJ1-1. The CDR3 extends over 16 amino acids. Germline assignment: CDR1 SGHDN and CDR2 FVKESK. This CDR3 is CASSQGGEAWDTEAFF.

J is TRBJ1-5 and V is TRBV15; TCRdb proposes TRBD1, but this gene call is untestable without DNA. CDR1 and CDR2 from the germline V gene are LNHNV and YYDKDF (reference sequence). The CDR3 sequence is 16 residues long. CDR3 sequence reads: CATSRDHRGSEQPQHF.